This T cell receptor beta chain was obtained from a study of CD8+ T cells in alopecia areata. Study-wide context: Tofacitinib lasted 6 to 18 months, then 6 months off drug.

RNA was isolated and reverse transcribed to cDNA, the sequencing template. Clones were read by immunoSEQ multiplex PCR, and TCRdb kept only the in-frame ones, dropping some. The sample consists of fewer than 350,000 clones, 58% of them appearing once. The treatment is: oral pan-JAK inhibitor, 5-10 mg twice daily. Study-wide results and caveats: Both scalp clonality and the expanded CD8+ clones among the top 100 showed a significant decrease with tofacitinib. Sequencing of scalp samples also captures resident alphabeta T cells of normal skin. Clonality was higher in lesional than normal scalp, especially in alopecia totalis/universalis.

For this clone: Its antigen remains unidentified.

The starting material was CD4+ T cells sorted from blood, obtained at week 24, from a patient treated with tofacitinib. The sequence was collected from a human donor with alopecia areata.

This chain's CDR3 is CASGLMRDQPQHF. The CDR3 DNA reads as TGTGCCAGCGGTCTTATGAGAGATCAGCCCCAGCATTTT. The J gene is TRBJ1-5, the V gene TRBV7-2; D gene unclear. The germline V gene has CDR1 SGHTA and CDR2 FQGNSA. The CDR3 totals 13 residues. Trimming shortened V by 8 bases and J by 5 bases, and 13 bases separated the two germline ends.